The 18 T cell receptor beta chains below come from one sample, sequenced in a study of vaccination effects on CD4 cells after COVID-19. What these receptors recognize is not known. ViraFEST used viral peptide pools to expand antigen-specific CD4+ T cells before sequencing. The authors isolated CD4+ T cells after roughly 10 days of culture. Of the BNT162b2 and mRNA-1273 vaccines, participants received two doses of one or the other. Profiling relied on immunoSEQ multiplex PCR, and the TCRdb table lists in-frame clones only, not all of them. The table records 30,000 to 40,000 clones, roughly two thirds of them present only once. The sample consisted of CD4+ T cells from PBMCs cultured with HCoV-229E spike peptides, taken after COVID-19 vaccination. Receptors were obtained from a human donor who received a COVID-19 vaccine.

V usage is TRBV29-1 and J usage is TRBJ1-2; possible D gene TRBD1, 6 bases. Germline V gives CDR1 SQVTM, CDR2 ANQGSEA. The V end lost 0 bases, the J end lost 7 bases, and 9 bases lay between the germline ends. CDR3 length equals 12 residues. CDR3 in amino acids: CSVEEGAGGYTF. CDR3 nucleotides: TGCAGCGTTGAAGAGGGGGCGGGTGGCTACACCTTC.

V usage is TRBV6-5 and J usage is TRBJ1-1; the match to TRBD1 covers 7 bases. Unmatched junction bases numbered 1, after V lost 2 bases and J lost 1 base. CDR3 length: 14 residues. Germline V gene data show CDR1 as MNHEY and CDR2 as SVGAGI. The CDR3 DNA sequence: TGTGCCAGCAGTTACCGGACAGGGAACACTGAAGCTTTCTTT. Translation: CASSYRTGNTEAFF.

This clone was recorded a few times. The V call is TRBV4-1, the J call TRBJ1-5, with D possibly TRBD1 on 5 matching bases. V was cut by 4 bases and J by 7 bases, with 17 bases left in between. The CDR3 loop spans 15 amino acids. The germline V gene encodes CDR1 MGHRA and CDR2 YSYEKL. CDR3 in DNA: TGCGCCAGCAGCCCCACGGAAGGGGTCCGACAGCCCCAGCATTTT. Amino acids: CASSPTEGVRQPQHF.

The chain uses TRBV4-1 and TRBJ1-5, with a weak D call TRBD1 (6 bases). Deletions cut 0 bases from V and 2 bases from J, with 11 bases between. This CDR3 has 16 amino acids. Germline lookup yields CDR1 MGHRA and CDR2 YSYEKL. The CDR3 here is CASSQETGFGNQPQHF. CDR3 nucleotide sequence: TGCGCCAGCAGCCAAGAAACAGGGTTCGGCAATCAGCCCCAGCATTTT.

CDR3 in amino acids: CASRETGTNYGYTF. The CDR3 region has the DNA TGTGCCAGCAGAGAGACAGGGACTAACTATGGCTACACCTTC. The chain couples TRBV6-6 to TRBJ1-2, with 7 bases matching TRBD1. After removal of 6 bases from V and 0 bases from J, the junction contained 4 bases not matched to a gene. CDR3 length: 14 residues. Germline lookup yields CDR1 MNHNY and CDR2 SVGAGI (reference sequence).

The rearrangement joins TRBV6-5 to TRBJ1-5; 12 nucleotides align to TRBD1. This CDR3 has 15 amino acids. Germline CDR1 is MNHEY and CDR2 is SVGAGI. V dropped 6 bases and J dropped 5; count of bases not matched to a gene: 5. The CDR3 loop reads CASRPGQGADQPQHF. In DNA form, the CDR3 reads TGTGCCAGCAGACCGGGACAGGGGGCGGATCAGCCCCAGCATTTT.

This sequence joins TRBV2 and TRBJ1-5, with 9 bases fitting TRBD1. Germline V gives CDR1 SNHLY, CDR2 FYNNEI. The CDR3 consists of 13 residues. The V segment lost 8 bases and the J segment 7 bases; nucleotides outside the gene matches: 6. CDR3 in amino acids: CASDTGGRQPQHF. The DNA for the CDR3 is TGTGCCAGCGACACAGGGGGCCGACAGCCCCAGCATTTT.

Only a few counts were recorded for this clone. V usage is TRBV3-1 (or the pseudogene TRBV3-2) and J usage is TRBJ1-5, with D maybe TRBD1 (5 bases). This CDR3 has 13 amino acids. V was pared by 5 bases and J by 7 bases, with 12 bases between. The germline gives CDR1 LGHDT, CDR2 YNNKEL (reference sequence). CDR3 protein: CASSGGLGQPQHF. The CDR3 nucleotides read TGTGCCAGCAGCGGGGGGTTAGGGCAGCCCCAGCATTTT.

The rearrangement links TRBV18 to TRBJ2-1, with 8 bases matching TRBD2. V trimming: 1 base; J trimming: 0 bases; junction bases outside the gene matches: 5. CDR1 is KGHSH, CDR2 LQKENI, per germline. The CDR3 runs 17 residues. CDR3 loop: CASSPLLSGISYNEQFF. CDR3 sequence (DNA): TGTGCCAGCTCACCACTCCTTAGCGGGATCTCCTACAATGAGCAGTTCTTC.

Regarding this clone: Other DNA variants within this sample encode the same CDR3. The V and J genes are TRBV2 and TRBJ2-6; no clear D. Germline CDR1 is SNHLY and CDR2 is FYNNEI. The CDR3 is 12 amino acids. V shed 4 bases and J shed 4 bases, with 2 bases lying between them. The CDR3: CASSAGANVLTF. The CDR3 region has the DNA TGTGCCAGCAGTGCCGGGGCCAACGTCCTGACTTTC. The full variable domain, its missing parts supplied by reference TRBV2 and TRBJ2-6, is EPEVTQTPSHQVTQMGQEVILRCVPISNHLYFYWYRQILGQKVEFLVSFYNNEISEKSEIFDDQFSVERPDGSNFTLKIRSTKLEDSAMYFCASSAGANVLTFGAGSRLTVL.

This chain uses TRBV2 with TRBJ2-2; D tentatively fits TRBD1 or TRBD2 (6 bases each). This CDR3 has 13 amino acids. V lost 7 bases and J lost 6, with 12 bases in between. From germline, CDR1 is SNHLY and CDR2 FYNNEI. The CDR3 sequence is CASNKEGAGELFF. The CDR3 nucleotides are TGTGCCAGCAATAAGGAGGGGGCCGGGGAGCTGTTTTTT.

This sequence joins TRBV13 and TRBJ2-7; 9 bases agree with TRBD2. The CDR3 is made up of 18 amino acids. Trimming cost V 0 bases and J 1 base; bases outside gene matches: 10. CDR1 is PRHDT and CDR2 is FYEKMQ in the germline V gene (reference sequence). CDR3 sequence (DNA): TGTGCCAGCAGCTTAGGAGAGTGGGGACTAGCATCTTCCTACGAGCAGTACTTC. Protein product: CASSLGEWGLASSYEQYF.

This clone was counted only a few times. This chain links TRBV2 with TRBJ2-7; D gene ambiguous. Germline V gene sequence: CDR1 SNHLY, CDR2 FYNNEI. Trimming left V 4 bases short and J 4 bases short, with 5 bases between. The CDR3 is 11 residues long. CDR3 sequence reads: CASSVKYEQYF. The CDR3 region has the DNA TGTGCCAGCAGTGTGAAATACGAGCAGTACTTC.

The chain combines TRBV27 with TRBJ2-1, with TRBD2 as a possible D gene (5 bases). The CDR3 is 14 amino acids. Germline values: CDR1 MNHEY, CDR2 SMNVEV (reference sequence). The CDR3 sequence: CVSWSGFSHNEQFF. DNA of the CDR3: TGTGTCTCCTGGTCGGGATTCTCTCACAATGAGCAGTTCTTC.

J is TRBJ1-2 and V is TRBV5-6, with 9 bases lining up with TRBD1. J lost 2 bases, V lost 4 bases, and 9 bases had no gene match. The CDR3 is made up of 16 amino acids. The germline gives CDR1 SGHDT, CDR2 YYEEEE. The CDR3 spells CASSLGGTGYNYGYTF. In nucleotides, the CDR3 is TGTGCCAGCAGCCTTGGCGGGACAGGGTACAACTATGGCTACACCTTC.

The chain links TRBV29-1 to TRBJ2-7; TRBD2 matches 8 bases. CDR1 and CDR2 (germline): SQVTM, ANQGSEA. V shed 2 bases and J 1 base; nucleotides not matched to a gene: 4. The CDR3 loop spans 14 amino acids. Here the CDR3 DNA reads TGCAGCGTTGAATCAAGCGGGGGATCCTACGAGCAGTACTTC. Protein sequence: CSVESSGGSYEQYF.

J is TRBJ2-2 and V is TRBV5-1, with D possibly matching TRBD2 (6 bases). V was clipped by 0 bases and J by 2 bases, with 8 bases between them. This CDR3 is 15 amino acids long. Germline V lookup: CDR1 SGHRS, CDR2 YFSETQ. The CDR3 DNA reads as TGCGCCAGCAGCTTGGGAGCGGGTAACACCGGGGAGCTGTTTTTT. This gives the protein CASSLGAGNTGELFF.

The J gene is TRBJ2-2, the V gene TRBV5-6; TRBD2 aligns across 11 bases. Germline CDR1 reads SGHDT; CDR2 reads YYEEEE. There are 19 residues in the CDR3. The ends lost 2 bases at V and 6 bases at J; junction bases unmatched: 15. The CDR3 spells CASSLIAGGPSVGAGELFF. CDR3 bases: TGTGCCAGCAGCTTAATAGCGGGAGGGCCATCAGTAGGAGCCGGGGAGCTGTTTTTT.